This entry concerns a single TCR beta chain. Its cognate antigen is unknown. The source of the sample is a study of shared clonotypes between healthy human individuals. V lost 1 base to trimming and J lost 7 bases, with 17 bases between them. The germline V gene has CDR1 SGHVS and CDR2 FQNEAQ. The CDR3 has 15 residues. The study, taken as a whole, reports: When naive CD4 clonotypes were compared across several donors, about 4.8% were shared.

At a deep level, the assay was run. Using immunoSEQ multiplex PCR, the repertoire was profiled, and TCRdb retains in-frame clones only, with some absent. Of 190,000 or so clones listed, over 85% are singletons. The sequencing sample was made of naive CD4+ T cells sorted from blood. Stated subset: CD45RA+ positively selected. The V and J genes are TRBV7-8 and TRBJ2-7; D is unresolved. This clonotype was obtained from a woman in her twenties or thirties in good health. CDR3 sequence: CASSLGGGHPSEQYF. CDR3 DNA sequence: TGTGCCAGCAGCTTAGGTGGCGGCCATCCGTCGGAGCAGTACTTC.